The present T cell receptor beta chain was sequenced within a study of shared clonotypes between healthy human individuals. The assay was immunoSEQ multiplex PCR, and TCRdb's table has in-frame clones only and misses some. The sample lists about 600,000 clones, 98% occurring once. Germline lookup yields CDR1 LNHDA and CDR2 SQIVND (reference sequence). This CDR3 has 14 residues. V was shortened by 4 bases and J by 7 bases, with 17 bases between the two germline ends. The study, taken as a whole, reports: Donor clonotype sharing was expected to depend on sequencing depth. Larger estimated richness was generally seen in naive subsets than in memory subsets. Tissue TCR repertoires likely differ from these blood-only repertoires. Clonotypes that were shared across a handful of donors made up 4% to 6% of naive CD4 clonotypes.

Turning to this clone: Its antigen is not identified.

The naive CD8 population came from CD45RO-negative cells selected for CCR7, without terminally differentiated effector memory CD45RA+ cells. The origin of this receptor is a man between 25 and 39 years old in good health. V usage is TRBV19 and J usage is TRBJ2-7; weak D call: TRBD2 (5 bases). The sequenced material came from naive CD8+ T cells sorted from blood. CDR3: CASSTEGGTLEQYF. The CDR3 DNA follows: TGTGCCAGTAGTACCGAGGGCGGTACCTTGGAGCAGTACTTC. Drawing the rest from reference TRBV19 and TRBJ2-7, the complete variable domain is DGGITQSPKYLFRKEGQNVTLSCEQNLNHDAMYWYRQDPGQGLRLIYYSQIVNDFQKGDIAEGYSVSREKKESFPLTVTSAQKNPTAFYLCASSTEGGTLEQYFGPGTRLTVT.